This T cell receptor (beta chain) was documented in a study of cytomegalovirus exposure and HLA in healthy donors. Background on the study: Of several hundred genotyped donors, roughly 76% grouped in the Caucasian-associated ancestry cluster.

V was pared by 2 bases and J by 1 base, with 3 bases of the junction left unmatched. Per the germline V gene, CDR1 is SGHNT and CDR2 is YYREEE (reference sequence). The CDR3 length is 16 residues. The PCR employed 60 Vbeta primers together with 13 Jbeta primers. Repertoires were generated with immunoSEQ multiplex PCR, while TCRdb's copy carries only in-frame clones and drops some. Found here are around 150,000 clones, 88% of them singletons; the top ten hold 0.4% to 0.55%. Material for sequencing was PBMCs. The receptor comes from a middle-aged woman in good health and CMV-seronegative. The chain is built from TRBV5-4 and TRBJ2-5; TRBD2 matches at 12 bases. CDR3 in DNA: TGTGCCAGCAGCTTCGGACTAGCGGGGCTCCAAGAGACCCAGTACTTC. Translating it yields CASSFGLAGLQETQYF.